This is a list of T cell receptor beta chains from one sample in a study of blood T cell repertoires in COVID-19. The protocol was immunoSEQ multiplex PCR, while the TCRdb copy is restricted to in-frame clones and leaves out a portion. The profile shows about 360,000 clones, roughly 90% of them singletons. Sequencing was carried out using peripheral blood. The receptors were sampled from a woman in her sixties or seventies with COVID-19, enrolled during active disease. Both conserved end residues are part of each CDR3. A D gene is named only where the DNA matches it firmly. Expanded clones get a size class; other rows say once, few or many, or leave the size out.

NA	TRBV5-6	NA	TRBJ2-7	TGTGCCAGCAGCAGGACGGGGTACGAGCAGTACTTC	CASSRTGYEQYF
NA	TRBV9	TRBD2	TRBJ2-1	TGTGCCAGCAGCGCGGGGGGGCCGGGTAGGTCCTACAATGAGCAGTTCTTC	CASSAGGPGRSYNEQFF
NA	TRBV9	NA	TRBJ1-3	TGTGCCAGCAGCCCTCCCGACTCAAGCTCTGGAAACACCATATATTTT	CASSPPDSSSGNTIYF
few	TRBV4-1	TRBD1	TRBJ2-7	TGCGCCAGCAGCCATGGGGACAGGGAATTCAACGAGCAGTACTTC	CASSHGDREFNEQYF
once	TRBV7-2	NA	TRBJ1-2	TGTGCCAGCAGCTCCCGGCTTGGGGCGGAGGGGACCTATGGCTACACCTTC	CASSSRLGAEGTYGYTF
NA	TRBV27	NA	TRBJ1-2	TGTGCCAGCAGTTTATCCGGCTATGGCTACACCTTC	CASSLSGYGYTF
NA	TRBV3-1/TRBV3-2	NA	TRBJ2-3	TGTGCCAGCAGCCAATACGGGTCTCCAACTAGCACAGATACGCAGTATTTT	CASSQYGSPTSTDTQYF
once	TRBV14	NA	TRBJ2-3	TGTGCCAGCAGCCAAATACGGGTCCGACGCCTCACAGATACGCAGTATTTT	CASSQIRVRRLTDTQYF
NA	TRBV4-2	NA	TRBJ1-4	TGTGCCAGCAGCCAAGTATCAGGGTATAATGAAAAACTGTTTTTT	CASSQVSGYNEKLFF
NA	TRBV5-6	TRBD1	TRBJ1-1	TGTGCCAGCAGCCTAGGACAGGGCTGGGGCACTGAAGCTTTCTTT	CASSLGQGWGTEAFF
few	TRBV7-6	NA	TRBJ1-5	TGTGCCAGCAGCTTAAAGGCAGGGCGCAATCAGCCCCAGCATTTT	CASSLKAGRNQPQHF
once	TRBV4-3	NA	TRBJ1-4	TGCGCCAGCAGCCAAGATTTGGCAGGGAGGAATGAAAAACTGTTTTTT	CASSQDLAGRNEKLFF
NA	TRBV21-1	NA	TRBJ2-7	TGTGCCAGCAGCAAACGGCCCCCGGGACAGGGGATGTACGAGCAGTACTTC	CASSKRPPGQGMYEQYF
once	TRBV25-1	TRBD2	TRBJ2-3	TGTGCCAGCCAGGGACTAGCGGGGGGCCGCACAGATACGCAGTATTTT	CASQGLAGGRTDTQYF
NA	TRBV5-6	NA	TRBJ2-3	TGTGCCAGCAGCGGGGGGACCGCCATTACAGATACGCAGTATTTT	CASSGGTAITDTQYF
NA	TRBV2	NA	TRBJ2-1	TGTGCCAGCAGTGCCCACTACGGCAATGAGCAGTTCTTC	CASSAHYGNEQFF
NA	TRBV4-2	NA	TRBJ1-5	TGTGCCAGCAGCCAAGACAGGATCAATCAGCCCCAGCATTTT	CASSQDRINQPQHF
NA	TRBV27	NA	TRBJ2-1	TGTGCCAGCAGTTTAGCCAGGCGGAGGTACGACAATGAGCAGTTCTTC	CASSLARRRYDNEQFF
NA	TRBV20-1	TRBD1	TRBJ1-6	TGCAGTGCTAGTGTGGGGGACAGGGATAATTCACCCCTCCACTTT	CSASVGDRDNSPLHF
NA	TRBV6-5	TRBD1	TRBJ2-7	TGTGCCAGCAGACCGGACAGGGGCTACGAGCAGTACTTC	CASRPDRGYEQYF
NA	TRBV15	NA	TRBJ2-4	TGTGCCACCAGCAACAGGCACTCGGTAGCCAAAAACATTCAGTACTTC	CATSNRHSVAKNIQYF
NA	TRBV9	NA	TRBJ1-1	TGTGCCAGCAGCGTAGCTGGCGGGGGCACTGAAGCTTTCTTT	CASSVAGGGTEAFF
NA	TRBV19	NA	TRBJ1-5	TGTGCCAGTAGTATGAATCGGGCAGGAGGACATCAGCCCCAGCATTTT	CASSMNRAGGHQPQHF
NA	TRBV2	TRBD1	TRBJ1-1	TGTGCCAGCAGAAGACCGGGACAGGGGAACACTGAAGCTTTCTTT	CASRRPGQGNTEAFF
NA	TRBV9	NA	TRBJ1-2	TGTGCCAGCAGCTCTCTCTATGGCTACACCTTC	CASSSLYGYTF